The rows below give T cell receptor beta chains drawn from one sample of a study of T cells in Graves' hyperthyroidism and ophthalmopathy. TCRdb re-called the multiplex PCR reads with MiXCR, one entry per CDR3 protein. The sample yields under 450,000 distinct CDR3 sequences, 15% to 17% seen once. Material: blood. These receptors originate from a woman between 18 and 29 years old with Graves' hyperthyroidism. CDR3s include the opening cysteine and the closing phenylalanine or tryptophan. D genes are given only for firm matches. A clone size is listed for some rows: how often the clone was seen (once, few, many), or a class if it is expanded.

D gene: TRBD2; V gene: TRBV20-1; clone size: .; J gene: TRBJ2-3; CDR3 DNA: TGCAGTGCTAGAAAAGTAGCGGGCCCAGATACGCAGTATTTT; CDR3 protein: CSARKVAGPDTQYF
D gene: .; V gene: TRBV11-2; clone size: many; J gene: TRBJ2-7; CDR3 DNA: TGTGCCAGCAGCCGGACGCAGGGAAGTTTCCACGAGCAGTACTTC; CDR3 protein: CASSRTQGSFHEQYF
D gene: .; V gene: TRBV12-3/TRBV12-4; clone size: many; J gene: TRBJ1-2; CDR3 DNA: TGTGCCAGCAGCCCGGGGAGCTATGGCTACACCTTC; CDR3 protein: CASSPGSYGYTF
D gene: .; V gene: TRBV20-1; clone size: .; J gene: TRBJ2-6; CDR3 DNA: TGCAGTGCTAGAGATACAGGGTCTGGGGCCAACGTCCTGACTTTC; CDR3 protein: CSARDTGSGANVLTF
D gene: .; V gene: TRBV12-5; clone size: many; J gene: TRBJ2-2; CDR3 DNA: TGTGCTAGTGGTTACAAACGTTGGTCAGGGAACACCGGGGAGCTGTTTTTT; CDR3 protein: CASGYKRWSGNTGELFF
D gene: .; V gene: TRBV28; clone size: many; J gene: TRBJ1-4; CDR3 DNA: TGTGCCAGCAGGATGACAGTTGCAACTAATGAAAAACTGTTTTTT; CDR3 protein: CASRMTVATNEKLFF
D gene: .; V gene: TRBV6-1; clone size: many; J gene: TRBJ1-3; CDR3 DNA: TGTGCCAGCAGCCCACGGCCCCGCTCTGGAAGCACCATATATTTT; CDR3 protein: CASSPRPRSGSTIYF
D gene: .; V gene: TRBV10-3; clone size: few; J gene: TRBJ2-5; CDR3 DNA: TGTGCCATCAGTGGAGGGTTGGAAGAGACCCAGTACTTC; CDR3 protein: CAISGGLEETQYF
D gene: TRBD1; V gene: TRBV11-2; clone size: .; J gene: TRBJ2-2; CDR3 DNA: TGTGCCAGCGCCCGTCGGGACAGGGACACCGGGGAGCTGTTTTTT; CDR3 protein: CASARRDRDTGELFF
D gene: .; V gene: TRBV5-1; clone size: .; J gene: TRBJ2-6; CDR3 DNA: TGCGCCAGCAGCTGGTTGACACCTTCTGGGGCCAACGTCCTGACTTTC; CDR3 protein: CASSWLTPSGANVLTF
D gene: TRBD2; V gene: TRBV29-1; clone size: many; J gene: TRBJ2-3; CDR3 DNA: TGCAGCGTTGAACGCCTAGCGGATAACACAGATACGCAGTATTTT; CDR3 protein: CSVERLADNTDTQYF
D gene: .; V gene: TRBV7-3; clone size: .; J gene: TRBJ2-3; CDR3 DNA: TGTGCCAGCAGCTTAACGGACCTAATCTCCCAGGGGACAGATACGCAGTATTTT; CDR3 protein: CASSLTDLISQGTDTQYF
D gene: .; V gene: TRBV2; clone size: .; J gene: TRBJ2-1; CDR3 DNA: TGTGCCAGCAGTTCGAACACGTTTCCATCATTC; CDR3 protein: CASSSNTFPSF
D gene: .; V gene: TRBV5-1; clone size: many; J gene: TRBJ2-5; CDR3 DNA: TGCGCCAGCAGCTTGGTCCCGGTACAAGAGACCCAGTACTTC; CDR3 protein: CASSLVPVQETQYF
D gene: .; V gene: TRBV4-1; clone size: .; J gene: TRBJ2-5; CDR3 DNA: TGCGCCAGCAGCCTTAGGGCCCAAGAGACCCAGTACTTC; CDR3 protein: CASSLRAQETQYF
D gene: .; V gene: TRBV30; clone size: many; J gene: TRBJ1-2; CDR3 DNA: TGTGCCTGGAGTGTATTCGGGGCTGGACAGATAGCCTATGGCTACACCTTC; CDR3 protein: CAWSVFGAGQIAYGYTF
D gene: .; V gene: TRBV11-2; clone size: many; J gene: TRBJ2-7; CDR3 DNA: TGTGCCAGCAGCTTCCGGGATTACGAGCAGTACTTC; CDR3 protein: CASSFRDYEQYF
D gene: TRBD2; V gene: TRBV20-1; clone size: few; J gene: TRBJ2-1; CDR3 DNA: TGCAGTGCTAGAGTCCCAGGTGCGGGAGGATTGGAAAATGAGCAGTTCTTC; CDR3 protein: CSARVPGAGGLENEQFF
D gene: TRBD1; V gene: TRBV6-8; clone size: .; J gene: TRBJ1-1; CDR3 DNA: TGTGCCAGCAGGGACAGGGGGAGTTGGACCACTGAAGCTTTCTTT; CDR3 protein: CASRDRGSWTTEAFF
D gene: .; V gene: TRBV20-1; clone size: many; J gene: TRBJ1-1; CDR3 DNA: TGCAGTGCTAGAGAATTAACGGGGTGGAACACTGAAGCTTTCTTT; CDR3 protein: CSARELTGWNTEAFF
D gene: .; V gene: TRBV4-1; clone size: few; J gene: TRBJ1-5; CDR3 DNA: TGCGCCAGCAGCCAAGAACCCGGCAGCAATCAGCCCCAGCATTTT; CDR3 protein: CASSQEPGSNQPQHF
D gene: .; V gene: TRBV6-2/TRBV6-3; clone size: many; J gene: TRBJ2-3; CDR3 DNA: TGTGCCAGCAGTCGTCGGACTGGCACAGATACGCAGTATTTT; CDR3 protein: CASSRRTGTDTQYF
D gene: TRBD2; V gene: TRBV2; clone size: many; J gene: TRBJ2-1; CDR3 DNA: TGTGCCAGCAGTTGGACTAGCGGGGGCAATGAGCAGTTCTTC; CDR3 protein: CASSWTSGGNEQFF
D gene: TRBD1; V gene: TRBV11-3; clone size: many; J gene: TRBJ2-1; CDR3 DNA: TGTGCCAGCAGCTTAGCAGGGGGCAGCTCCTACAATGAGCAGTTCTTC; CDR3 protein: CASSLAGGSSYNEQFF
D gene: TRBD1; V gene: TRBV6-1; clone size: .; J gene: TRBJ1-6; CDR3 DNA: TGTGCCAGCACCGAGACAGGGGGGGGGAATTCACCCCTCCACTTT; CDR3 protein: CASTETGGGNSPLHF
D gene: .; V gene: TRBV11-2; clone size: .; J gene: TRBJ1-4; CDR3 DNA: TGTGCCAGCAGCTTATGGGGTTCAATTACTAATGAAAAACTGTTTTTT; CDR3 protein: CASSLWGSITNEKLFF
D gene: .; V gene: TRBV7-2; clone size: many; J gene: TRBJ2-7; CDR3 DNA: TGTGCCAGCAGCTTAAAGGGAAACAGATATAGCTCCTACGAGCAGTACTTC; CDR3 protein: CASSLKGNRYSSYEQYF
D gene: TRBD2; V gene: TRBV7-9; clone size: many; J gene: TRBJ2-5; CDR3 DNA: TGTGCCAGCAGACCGACAGGGGGGGGACTAGCGGAACAAGAGACCCAGTACTTC; CDR3 protein: CASRPTGGGLAEQETQYF
D gene: .; V gene: TRBV20-1; clone size: many; J gene: TRBJ2-5; CDR3 DNA: TGCAGTGCTAGAGATCCATCCACTCAAGAGACCCAGTACTTC; CDR3 protein: CSARDPSTQETQYF
D gene: TRBD1; V gene: TRBV6-1; clone size: many; J gene: TRBJ1-5; CDR3 DNA: TGTGCCAGCAGTCCCCGACGTAGGGACAGGGTTACTCAGCCCCAGCATTTT; CDR3 protein: CASSPRRRDRVTQPQHF
D gene: .; V gene: TRBV15; clone size: many; J gene: TRBJ2-1; CDR3 DNA: TGTGCCACCAGCAGAGGAAGGAGCGGGCAGTTCTTC; CDR3 protein: CATSRGRSGQFF
D gene: TRBD1; V gene: TRBV20-1; clone size: many; J gene: TRBJ1-2; CDR3 DNA: TGCAGTGCTAGAGCAGGGGGCTTGAGCGGCTATGGCTACACCTTC; CDR3 protein: CSARAGGLSGYGYTF
D gene: .; V gene: TRBV11-3; clone size: many; J gene: TRBJ2-7; CDR3 DNA: TGTGCCAGCAGCTCCCCGGCGAGCGAGCAGTACTTC; CDR3 protein: CASSSPASEQYF
D gene: .; V gene: TRBV12-3/TRBV12-4; clone size: many; J gene: TRBJ2-3; CDR3 DNA: TGTGCCAGCAGCCAGGCACCCTCCACTAAGGATACGCAGTATTTT; CDR3 protein: CASSQAPSTKDTQYF
D gene: TRBD1; V gene: TRBV6-2/TRBV6-3; clone size: many; J gene: TRBJ2-7; CDR3 DNA: TGTGCCAGCAGTTACCCTGACAGGGGCTCGTACGAGCAGTACTTC; CDR3 protein: CASSYPDRGSYEQYF
D gene: TRBD1; V gene: TRBV6-1; clone size: .; J gene: TRBJ2-4; CDR3 DNA: TGTGCCAGCAGTCATGACAGGGTGGGGGCCAAAAACATTCAGTACTTC; CDR3 protein: CASSHDRVGAKNIQYF
D gene: .; V gene: TRBV7-9; clone size: .; J gene: TRBJ2-2; CDR3 DNA: TGTGCCAGCAGCTTTCTTTCTGGATCGGCAGGACGTCAGAGGACCGGGGAGCTGTTTTTT; CDR3 protein: CASSFLSGSAGRQRTGELFF
D gene: TRBD2; V gene: TRBV3-1; clone size: many; J gene: TRBJ2-1; CDR3 DNA: TGTGCCAGCAGCCAGACTAGCGGGGGGGCCAATGAGCAGTTCTTC; CDR3 protein: CASSQTSGGANEQFF
D gene: .; V gene: TRBV20-1; clone size: many; J gene: TRBJ1-6; CDR3 DNA: TGCAGTGCTAGAGTAACTGGGGAAGGTTCACCCCTCCACTTT; CDR3 protein: CSARVTGEGSPLHF
D gene: TRBD1; V gene: TRBV5-5; clone size: many; J gene: TRBJ1-1; CDR3 DNA: TGTGCCAGCAGCTTGAGCAGGGGGCAGGGCACTGAAGCTTTCTTT; CDR3 protein: CASSLSRGQGTEAFF
D gene: .; V gene: TRBV29-1; clone size: few; J gene: TRBJ2-5; CDR3 DNA: TGCAGCGTTGAAGGGTACCAAGAGACCCAGTACTTC; CDR3 protein: CSVEGYQETQYF
D gene: .; V gene: TRBV19; clone size: .; J gene: TRBJ1-1; CDR3 DNA: TGTGCCAGTAGTATATTGGGAGGGATGGACACTGAAGCTTTCTTT; CDR3 protein: CASSILGGMDTEAFF